This T cell receptor (beta chain) was identified during a study of beta chain features in type 1 diabetes. Study-level findings and limits: Type 1 diabetes patients had TCRB CDR3s that were shorter (moderately but significantly so) in all four CD4+ subsets. More deletions and fewer insertions at VDJ junctions were found in patients with type 1 diabetes. The naive, central memory and Treg TCRB repertoires of patients appeared to be more similar to one another than those of healthy donors.

TCRB transcripts that were expressed got sequenced, as all of the isolated RNA had been reverse transcribed. Profiled with immunoSEQ multiplex PCR; TCRdb holds only in-frame clones, not every one. The profile shows about 68,000 clones, just under 50% of them singletons. The CDR3 runs 16 residues. The V and J ends lost 1 base and 2 bases, in that order; junction bases with no gene match: 8. Germline V gene data show CDR1 as SEHNR and CDR2 as FQNEAQ (reference sequence). In regard to this clone: Its antigen is not known.

Material: central memory CD4+ T cells from blood. The TCR comes from a man aged 25-40 years with type 1 diabetes. The chain combines TRBV7-9 with TRBJ2-7, with 7 bases lining up with TRBD2. The CDR3 DNA reads TGTGCCAGCAGCTTAGGGGCTAGCGGTGCTCCCTACGAGCAGTACTTC. This codes for CASSLGASGAPYEQYF.